Listed here are 21 T cell receptor beta chains from one sample, sequenced in a study of blood T cell repertoires in COVID-19. The data were produced by immunoSEQ multiplex PCR, yet TCRdb's version contains in-frame clones alone and is incomplete. The repertoire holds about 310,000 clones, roughly 90% seen once, with approximately 4.7% in the top ten. Sequencing was done on a sample of PBMCs or T cells enriched from blood (not recorded which). These receptors all come from a man aged 60 to 69 who had recovered from COVID-19.

The chain carries TRBV4-1 and TRBJ2-3, with TRBD2 matching 7 bases. V shed 1 base and J 4 bases; nucleotides not matched to a gene: 14. Germline V gene lookup returns CDR1 MGHRA and CDR2 YSYEKL. The length of the CDR3 is 18 residues. CDR3 DNA sequence: TGCGCCAGCAGCCAAGCGGGTCGAAGGGCGGGAGCGGCAGATACGCAGTATTTT. Protein sequence: CASSQAGRRAGAADTQYF.

In its sample, this clone was seen a few times. The chain has TRBV11-2 and TRBJ2-1, with unresolved D. V dropped 8 bases and J dropped 6 bases, with 29 bases sitting between them. Germline V CDR1 and CDR2: SGHAT, FQNNGV. The CDR3 covers 18 residues. The CDR3 DNA reads as TGTGCCAGCTCCCACATCACCCCCAGAGGATATAGGCTCAATGAGCAGTTCTTC. It codes for CASSHITPRGYRLNEQFF. Looking up the rest from reference TRBV11-2 and TRBJ2-1 gives the full variable domain: EAGVAQSPRYKIIEKRQSVAFWCNPISGHATLYWYQQILGQGPKLLIQFQNNGVVDDSQLPKDRFSAERLKGVDSTLKIQPAKLEDSAVYLCASSHITPRGYRLNEQFFGPGTRLTVL.

This chain links TRBV6-5 with TRBJ2-7; TRBD1 matches at 9 bases. V shed 10 bases, J shed 6 bases, and the junction held 13 bases outside the gene matches. The CDR3 sequence is 14 residues long. Per germline, CDR1 MNHEY and CDR2 SVGAGI. The CDR3 DNA is TGTGCCACAGGACCCGGGACAGGGCACGCCGAGCAGTACTTC. It codes for CATGPGTGHAEQYF.

The chain is built from TRBV27 and TRBJ2-3; 14 nucleotides align to TRBD2. This CDR3 spans 16 amino acids. Germline CDR1 reads MNHEY; CDR2 reads SMNVEV (reference sequence). Trimming took 6 bases from V and 1 from J; bases not matched to a gene: 3. The chain's CDR3 is CASRTTSGRGTDTQYF. The CDR3 DNA reads TGTGCCAGCAGGACGACTAGCGGGAGGGGCACAGATACGCAGTATTTT.

This clone was seen a handful of times. J is TRBJ1-2 and V is TRBV4-2; D gene uncertain. CDR1 LGHNA and CDR2 YNFKEQ come from the germline V gene. This CDR3 comprises 13 residues. V lost 0 bases and J 1 base, leaving 3 bases between the germline ends. The CDR3 nucleotides read TGTGCCAGCAGCCAAGACGGTAACTATGGCTACACCTTC. It yields the protein CASSQDGNYGYTF.

The chain carries TRBV18 and TRBJ2-1, with 7 bases matching TRBD2. The V and J ends lost 1 base and 12 bases, in that order; junction bases with no gene match: 0. The CDR3 runs 11 residues. Looked up from germline, CDR1 is KGHSH and CDR2 is LQKENI. The CDR3 reads CASSPLAGQFF. CDR3 coding DNA: TGTGCCAGCTCACCACTAGCGGGGCAGTTCTTC.

This clone is a singleton in its sample. The CDR3 sequence is CASSLRERPLTGELFF. DNA of the CDR3: TGTGCCAGCAGCTTGCGGGAACGACCTCTCACCGGGGAGCTGTTTTTT. This chain uses TRBV5-6 with TRBJ2-2, with D possibly being TRBD2 (5 bases). Between the trimmed V and J ends, which lost 1 base and 4 bases, there was a span of 14 bases. This CDR3 has 16 amino acids. Germline loops: CDR1 SGHDT, CDR2 YYEEEE.

Comment on this clone: Other DNA sequences within the sample encode an identical CDR3. The rearrangement uses TRBV5-1 and TRBJ2-5; 8 bases fit TRBD1. Germline CDR1 SGHRS, CDR2 YFSETQ. The CDR3 consists of 14 residues. The V segment lost 4 bases and the J segment 4 bases; nucleotides outside the gene matches: 6. The CDR3 loop reads CASSLGQGGETQYF. The CDR3 DNA is TGCGCCAGCAGCCTTGGACAGGGTGGAGAGACCCAGTACTTC.

The chain joins TRBV3-1 (or the pseudogene TRBV3-2) to TRBJ2-1, with D maybe TRBD2 (5 bases). CDR1 and CDR2 (germline): LGHDT, YNNKEL (reference sequence). V was clipped by 4 bases and J by 1 base, with 11 bases between them. This CDR3 comprises 15 residues. The CDR3 protein is CASSPRGESYNEQFF. CDR3 bases: TGTGCCAGCAGCCCCCGGGGAGAATCCTACAATGAGCAGTTCTTC.

The rearrangement uses TRBV7-8 and TRBJ1-4; 8 bases are a match to TRBD1. Germline CDR1 and CDR2: SGHVS and FQNEAQ. This CDR3 comprises 18 residues. Germline trimming cut 4 bases from V and 0 bases from J; bases unmatched to any gene: 10. CDR3 bases: TGTGCCAGCAGCTCGAGGACAGGGTTACCTACAACTAATGAAAAACTGTTTTTT. It translates to CASSSRTGLPTTNEKLFF.

The chain recombines TRBV28 with TRBJ1-2; 7 bases map to TRBD1. With 6 bases clipped from V and 9 bases from J, the junction kept 7 bases outside the gene matches. The CDR3 has 12 residues. Germline-derived CDR1 and CDR2 are MDHEN and SYDVKM. CDR3 in amino acids: CASRGQVFRYTF. DNA of the CDR3: TGTGCCAGCAGAGGACAGGTTTTTCGCTACACCTTC.

This rearrangement joins TRBV5-1 to TRBJ1-4; tentative D call: TRBD1 (5 bases). There are 11 residues in the CDR3. The ends were cut back, 1 base at V and 12 bases at J, with 7 bases in the middle. Germline values: CDR1 SGHRS, CDR2 YFSETQ. The CDR3 bases are TGCGCCAGCAGCTTGCAAGGGGAACTGTTTTTT. It translates to CASSLQGELFF. Full variable domain (remainder filled in from reference TRBV5-1 and TRBJ1-4): KAGVTQTPRYLIKTRGQQVTLSCSPISGHRSVSWYQQTPGQGLQFLFEYFSETQRNKGNFPGRFSGRQFSNSRSEMNVSTLELGDSALYLCASSLQGELFFGSGTQLSVL.

The chain has TRBV9 and TRBJ1-1; unclear D gene. The V end lost 0 bases, the J end lost 1 base, and 10 bases lay between the germline ends. The CDR3 length is 15 residues. Germline CDR1 SGDLS, CDR2 YYNGEE. The CDR3 region is CASSVEYYWNTEAFF. CDR3 bases: TGTGCCAGCAGCGTAGAATATTACTGGAACACTGAAGCTTTCTTT.

The chain couples TRBV3-1 (or the pseudogene TRBV3-2) to TRBJ1-2; tentatively, D is TRBD1 (5 bases). Per germline, CDR1 LGHDT and CDR2 YNNKEL (reference sequence). The germline V and J ends were trimmed by 4 bases and 3 bases, with 15 bases remaining between them. The CDR3 is made up of 15 amino acids. CDR3 region: CASSRTSGRDYGYTF. The CDR3 coding sequence is TGTGCCAGCAGCCGGACGTCGGGCAGGGACTATGGCTACACCTTC.

The chain links TRBV18 to TRBJ2-1; 8 nucleotides line up with TRBD2. The trim removed 1 base at V and 9 bases at J, leaving 8 bases unmatched. CDR1 KGHSH and CDR2 LQKENI come from the germline V gene. The CDR3 totals 15 residues. The CDR3 reads CASSPRRGLVAEQFF. The CDR3 bases are TGTGCCAGCTCACCACGTCGGGGACTAGTAGCTGAGCAGTTCTTC.

V usage is TRBV7-3 and J usage is TRBJ2-7, with 9 positions matching TRBD1. CDR1 is SGHTA and CDR2 is FQGTGA in the germline V gene. J lost 4 bases, V lost 5 bases, and 9 bases had no gene match. This CDR3 contains 15 residues. CDR3 loop: CASSASTGGEYEQYF. The CDR3 DNA sequence: TGTGCCAGCAGCGCGTCGACAGGGGGAGAATACGAGCAGTACTTC.

The chain carries TRBV28 and TRBJ2-1; possible D gene TRBD2, 6 bases. Looked up from germline, CDR1 is MDHEN and CDR2 is SYDVKM. The V and J ends lost 5 bases and 3 bases respectively, with 14 bases between them. The CDR3 extends over 15 amino acids. The CDR3 bases are TGTGCCAGCAGTCCCCCGGGACTCATCTACAATGAGCAGTTCTTC. Encoded protein: CASSPPGLIYNEQFF.

The rearrangement uses TRBV2 and TRBJ2-3, with 7 positions matching TRBD2. There are 13 residues in the CDR3. V shed 7 bases and J 2 bases; nucleotides not matched to a gene: 3. Looked up from germline, CDR1 is SNHLY and CDR2 is FYNNEI. The CDR3: CASTRDYTDTQYF. In nucleotides, the CDR3 is TGTGCCAGCACCCGGGACTACACAGATACGCAGTATTTT. The whole variable domain, remainder taken from reference TRBV2 and TRBJ2-3, is EPEVTQTPSHQVTQMGQEVILRCVPISNHLYFYWYRQILGQKVEFLVSFYNNEISEKSEIFDDQFSVERPDGSNFTLKIRSTKLEDSAMYFCASTRDYTDTQYFGPGTRLTVL.

This sequence joins TRBV5-4 and TRBJ1-1; the D gene is possibly TRBD1 (6 bases). Germline loops: CDR1 SGHNT, CDR2 YYREEE (reference sequence). CDR3 length: 16 amino acids. Trimming removed 0 bases at V and 0 bases at J, with 12 bases between. The CDR3 sequence: CASSLGGGPLNTEAFF. DNA for the CDR3: TGTGCCAGCAGCTTGGGTGGGGGCCCTTTGAACACTGAAGCTTTCTTT.

This CDR3 is CASSLYQGTNYGYTF. The DNA of the CDR3 is TGTGCCAGCAGCTTATATCAGGGGACCAACTATGGCTACACCTTC. The chain has TRBV7-2 and TRBJ1-2; perhaps TRBD1 as D (6 bases). Germline V gives CDR1 SGHTA, CDR2 FQGNSA. V dropped 2 bases and J dropped 2 bases, with 12 bases sitting between them. This CDR3 has 15 residues.

The rearrangement uses TRBV5-1 and TRBJ2-7; 8 nucleotides line up with TRBD1. There are 13 residues in the CDR3. Trimming at V came to 2 bases and at J to 6 bases, leaving 4 bases not matched to a gene. Germline CDR1 SGHRS, CDR2 YFSETQ. The CDR3 DNA follows: TGCGCCAGCAGCTTTCAGGGGGCAGGCGAGCAGTACTTC. Its translation: CASSFQGAGEQYF.